This TCR beta chain was captured by sequencing in a study of blood T cell repertoires in COVID-19 (TCRdb year 2020). Turning to the overall study: Collaborator samples came from the United States, Italy and Spain and covered acute and convalescent phases of COVID-19. Where available, HLA class I and class II types were taken from metadata supplied by the sample provider and were not determined by assay-based typing. Subjects who had been exposed to COVID-19, were actively infected with it, or had recovered from it provided the deeply sampled blood TCRbeta repertoires that made up the dataset. The prospective study material was composed of cDNA or gDNA derived from T cells, B-cell-depleted T cells, or PBMCs. The samples were drawn from the first 160 participants of the ongoing ImmuneRACE study and from over 950 subjects provided by 6 global collaborators. The sample metadata nearly always contained a de-identified subject ID, COVID-19 status, age in years and sex. A freely available public database, intended as a resource for researchers studying the immune response to SARS-CoV-2, is where the repertoires were released. Paper-wide results and their limitations: The quantity of clinical and demographic metadata differed by source and by participant and was supplied without curation.

The CDR3 runs 15 amino acids, cysteine and phenylalanine included. The kept DNA is CDR3 alone, 45 bases in frame from the first base. CDR1 LNHDA and CDR2 SQIVND were looked up in the germline V gene (reference sequence). V and J are truncated by 6 bases and 3 bases respectively, leaving an intervening sequence of 18 bases. Participants in the prospective study were aged about 18 to 89 years, lived in 20 to 25 United States geographic areas, and enrolled through a virtual design. Cohort assignment in the prospective study relied on participant-reported clinical history from a screening survey and a study questionnaire. For ImmuneRACE Cohort 3, a participant was defined as recovered based on two consecutive negative NP/OP PCR tests, clearance by a healthcare professional, or resolution of symptoms. In the prospective study, whole blood, serum and a nasopharyngeal or oropharyngeal swab were collected from each participant by mobile phlebotomists. Additional blood draws and questionnaires over an approximately two-month period could optionally be provided by prospective study participants. Before DNA extraction, blood samples from the prospective study were shipped at room temperature or frozen.

Points on this clone: Which antigen it targets is not known. Per-base quality was not reported, and no clone a single base away is much larger than it.

TCRbeta CDR3 regions were amplified from genomic DNA using the immunoSEQ Assay, a bias-controlled multiplex PCR. On the study's bioinformatics: Within the assay, amplification of reference gene primers was used to estimate how many nucleated cells each sample contained. To quantify the absolute abundance of each unique TCRbeta CDR3 rearrangement, sequence reads were collapsed and filtered. For each sample, productive Simpson clonality was calculated as the square root of Simpson's diversity index over productive rearrangements. TCRdb took this table from immuneACCESS and kept in-frame rearrangements with V and J called. Such tables lack part of the clones; where checked against another copy, unresolved V genes explain under half of the gap, and the rest is unexplained. The D gene and trimming were derived from the DNA, and the V and J assignments and clone size from that table. The sample table contains under 200,000 clones; only one count was recorded for roughly 80% of them. Jointly, the top ten make up 9.5% to 12% of the sample.

The sequence derives from a man aged 50 to 59 who had recovered from COVID-19. The V and J segments used are TRBV19 and TRBJ2-7, with a tentative D gene TRBD2 over 6 matching bases. What was sequenced was PBMCs or T cells enriched from blood (not recorded which). The bases are TGTGCCAGTAGCCCCGCCGTCGGGGGAGGCTACGAGCAGTACTTC. Its protein is CASSPAVGGGYEQYF. The variable domain in full, with residues beyond the CDR3 obtained from the reference TRBV19 and TRBJ2-7 genes, is DGGITQSPKYLFRKEGQNVTLSCEQNLNHDAMYWYRQDPGQGLRLIYYSQIVNDFQKGDIAEGYSVSREKKESFPLTVTSAQKNPTAFYLCASSPAVGGGYEQYFGPGTRLTVT.